This TCR beta chain was recovered during a study of T cells after yellow fever vaccination. TCRdb reprocessed the 5' RACE reads via MiXCR and lists one record per CDR3 protein. The table has about 370,000 distinct CDR3 sequences, 11% seen once. The TCR sequence derives from a man aged 18 to 30 who received the YFV17D yellow fever vaccine. The source material was PBMCs, sampled on the day of the first yellow fever vaccination.

The CDR3 protein is CASSVGPRLSTDTQYF. The CDR3 DNA reads TGTGCCAGCAGCGTGGGGCCACGGTTAAGCACAGATACGCAGTATTTT. J is TRBJ2-3 and V is TRBV7-2; perhaps TRBD1 as D (5 bases). The V gene lost 5 bases and the J gene lost 0 bases, with 15 bases spanning the gap. Germline assignment: CDR1 SGHTA and CDR2 FQGNSA. This CDR3 spans 16 amino acids.